This T cell receptor beta chain was obtained from a study of control samples from healthy donors and cancer patients. The protocol was immunoSEQ multiplex PCR, while the TCRdb copy is restricted to in-frame clones and leaves out a portion. The sample contains some 120,000 clones, around 93% of which appear only once. Germline trimming cut 2 bases from V and 7 bases from J; bases unmatched to any gene: 6. CDR1 is SGHDT and CDR2 is YYEEEE in the germline V gene. This CDR3 comprises 13 residues. This TCR came from a man aged 18 to 35 in good health. J is TRBJ2-7 and V is TRBV5-6, with TRBD1 matching 7 bases. Sample: blood. The CDR3 region is CASSLDRVEEQYF. The CDR3 region has the DNA TGTGCCAGCAGCTTAGACAGGGTCGAAGAGCAGTACTTC. Combining the CDR3 with reference TRBV5-6 and TRBJ2-7 gives the whole variable domain DAGVTQSPTHLIKTRGQQVTLRCSPKSGHDTVSWYQQALGQGPQFIFQYYEEEERQRGNFPDRFSGHQFPNYSSELNVNALLLGDSALYLCASSLDRVEEQYFGPGTRLTVT.